The 21 T cell receptor beta chains reported below all come from one sample, sequenced in a study of pediatric ulcerative colitis. One to two pinch biopsies were taken from the rectum during colonoscopy. Clones were read by immunoSEQ multiplex PCR, and TCRdb kept only the in-frame ones, dropping some. The table records 40,000 to 60,000 clones, more than 60% of them present only once. The source material was gut tissue. The receptors were sampled from a girl between 5 and 17 years old with moderate ulcerative colitis.

V is TRBV29-1 and J is TRBJ1-2; the D gene is possibly TRBD1 (5 bases). The germline V gene encodes CDR1 SQVTM and CDR2 ANQGSEA. The germline V and J ends were trimmed by 3 bases and 2 bases, with 7 bases remaining between them. The CDR3 extends over 12 amino acids. The CDR3 region has the DNA TGCAGCGTTGAGACAGACAACTATGGCTACACCTTC. Translation gives CSVETDNYGYTF.

The chain employs TRBV6-1 and TRBJ2-1; TRBD2 matches at 7 bases. The CDR3 length is 13 residues. Trimming at V came to 1 base and at J to 9 bases, leaving 3 bases not matched to a gene. Germline V gene data show CDR1 as MNHNS and CDR2 as SASEGT. The CDR3 sequence: CASSEGSSGEQFF. CDR3 sequence (DNA): TGTGCCAGCAGTGAAGGGTCTAGCGGTGAGCAGTTCTTC.

This clone was detected only a few times. V is TRBV30 and J is TRBJ1-6; D is unresolved. Germline V gene lookup returns CDR1 GTSNPN and CDR2 SVGIG (reference sequence). V lost 5 bases, J lost 4 bases, and 15 bases lay in between. This CDR3 is 15 amino acids long. CDR3 DNA: TGTGCCTGGGACGTCGGGATGGCTTATAATTCACCCCTCCACTTT. Protein product: CAWDVGMAYNSPLHF.

The chain employs TRBV6-5 and TRBJ1-6, with D tentatively TRBD1 (5 bases). V was clipped by 1 base and J by 12 bases, with 10 bases between them. CDR1 and CDR2 (germline): MNHEY, SVGAGI. The CDR3 is made up of 13 amino acids. CDR3 amino acids: CASSYWRGEPLHF. The DNA for the CDR3 is TGTGCCAGCAGTTACTGGAGGGGAGAACCCCTCCACTTT.

The chain combines TRBV4-3 with TRBJ2-6; D is possibly TRBD1 (5 bases). Between the trimmed V and J ends, which lost 0 bases and 4 bases, there was a span of 13 bases. CDR1 and CDR2 from the germline V gene are LGHNA and YSLEER. CDR3 size: 17 residues. CDR3 residues: CASSQEVSGHGANVLTF. CDR3 sequence (DNA): TGCGCCAGCAGCCAAGAGGTTTCAGGGCACGGGGCCAACGTCCTGACTTTC.

The chain couples TRBV4-3 to TRBJ2-3, with 9 bases fitting TRBD2. The CDR3 is 15 residues long. Losses at the gene ends were 1 base for V and 3 bases for J; bases not matched to a gene: 2. The germline gives CDR1 LGHNA, CDR2 YSLEER. The CDR3 nucleotides are TGCGCCAGCAGCCAAGGCGGGGGGGAGACAGATACGCAGTATTTT. It encodes CASSQGGGETDTQYF.

The CDR3, as DNA: TGTGCCAGCAGCTGGGACAGGCTGTACACAGATACGCAGTATTTT. Amino acids: CASSWDRLYTDTQYF. V is TRBV5-4 and J is TRBJ2-3, with TRBD1 identical over 8 bases. V gave up 3 bases and J gave up 2 bases; unmatched junction bases: 5. This CDR3 comprises 15 residues. Germline-derived CDR1 and CDR2 are SGHNT and YYREEE (reference sequence).

This clone was detected only once. V is TRBV7-2 and J is TRBJ1-5; D not resolved. Germline CDR1 SGHTA, CDR2 FQGNSA. Trimming removed 0 bases from V and 0 bases from J, with 15 bases in between. The CDR3 totals 18 residues. The CDR3 DNA is TGTGCCAGCAGCTTAGCGGCTCGGGCAGAGTATAGCAATCAGCCCCAGCATTTT. It codes for CASSLAARAEYSNQPQHF.

V is TRBV2 and J is TRBJ2-7, with a tentative D call TRBD1 (5 bases). V was cut by 4 bases and J by 3 bases, with 10 bases left in between. CDR1 and CDR2 from the germline V gene are SNHLY and FYNNEI. The CDR3 runs 13 residues. CDR3 loop: CASSARQGYEQYF. The CDR3 coding sequence is TGTGCCAGCAGTGCGAGGCAGGGCTACGAGCAGTACTTC.

This rearrangement joins TRBV7-3 to TRBJ2-1; a possible D gene is TRBD2 (6 bases). The V end lost 1 base, the J end lost 7 bases, and 14 bases lay between the germline ends. CDR1 is SGHTA and CDR2 is FQGTGA in the germline V gene. CDR3 length: 15 residues. As DNA, the CDR3 is TGTGCCAGCAGCTTAAACCCCTGGGACTTGAATGAGCAGTTCTTC. Its protein is CASSLNPWDLNEQFF.

The rearrangement uses TRBV10-2 and TRBJ2-5, with D possibly matching TRBD1 (6 bases). Germline CDR1 and CDR2: WSHSY and SAAADI. The CDR3 totals 15 residues. V lost 6 bases and J 2 bases, leaving 16 bases between the germline ends. CDR3 sequence (DNA): TGCGCCAGCAGGGGGCAGGGGTGGGGGCAAGAGACCCAGTACTTC. This translates into CASRGQGWGQETQYF.

The chain uses TRBV2 and TRBJ1-2; D call uncertain. CDR3 length: 14 amino acids. The V end was cut by 5 bases, the J end by 0 bases, with 10 bases between. Germline V gene data show CDR1 as SNHLY and CDR2 as FYNNEI. This chain's CDR3 is CASSRDYSNYGYTF. CDR3 nucleotides: TGTGCCAGCAGTCGAGACTATTCTAACTATGGCTACACCTTC.

The chain recombines TRBV7-2 with TRBJ2-7, with D perhaps TRBD1 (5 bases). From germline, CDR1 is SGHTA and CDR2 FQGNSA. There are 14 residues in the CDR3. V lost 5 bases and J 2 bases, leaving 13 bases between the germline ends. The CDR3 sequence: CASSNLGLTYEQYF. The CDR3 coding sequence is TGTGCCAGCAGCAACTTGGGGCTTACCTACGAGCAGTACTTC.

The genes are TRBV18 and TRBJ1-5; tentative D call: TRBD1 (6 bases). Germline V lookup: CDR1 KGHSH, CDR2 LQKENI. The V end was cut by 2 bases, the J end by 0 bases, with 11 bases between. CDR3 length: 16 residues. CDR3 DNA sequence: TGTGCCAGCTCACCATCCGGACAGAATAGCAATCAGCCCCAGCATTTT. Its translation: CASSPSGQNSNQPQHF. The full variable domain, rest sourced from reference TRBV18 and TRBJ1-5, is NAGVMQNPRHLVRRRGQEARLRCSPMKGHSHVYWYRQLPEEGLKFMVYLQKENIIDESGMPKERFSAEFPKEGPSILRIQQVVRGDSAAYFCASSPSGQNSNQPQHFGDGTRLSIL.

The chain has TRBV29-1 and TRBJ1-2; the D is unclear. The CDR3 extends over 14 amino acids. Germline V CDR1 and CDR2: SQVTM, ANQGSEA. V was clipped by 2 bases and J by 3 bases, with 13 bases between them. CDR3 sequence (DNA): TGCAGCGTTGAAAAACCAGAGGCGTACTATGGCTACACCTTC. It is translated as CSVEKPEAYYGYTF.

The chain has TRBV9 and TRBJ2-2; tentatively, D is TRBD1 (6 bases). The V gene's germline CDR1 is SGDLS and CDR2 YYNGEE. This CDR3 contains 16 residues. V dropped 2 bases and J dropped 3 bases, with 14 bases sitting between them. The CDR3 DNA sequence: TGTGCCAGCAGCGTCCTGGCAGGGGCTGACACCGGGGAGCTGTTTTTT. Translating it yields CASSVLAGADTGELFF.

V is TRBV18 and J is TRBJ2-7; 8 positions agree with TRBD1. V lost 3 bases to trimming and J lost 3 bases; unmatched junction nucleotides: 7. Germline loops: CDR1 KGHSH, CDR2 LQKENI. There are 15 residues in the CDR3. The CDR3 DNA is TGTGCCAGCTCACCGACGGGACAGGAGATCTACGAGCAGTACTTC. Its translation is CASSPTGQEIYEQYF.

This clone has just a few counts. The chain links TRBV9 to TRBJ1-1; 7 nucleotides match TRBD1. The CDR3 consists of 16 residues. Germline V gene sequence: CDR1 SGDLS, CDR2 YYNGEE. The V and J ends lost 3 bases and 0 bases, in that order; junction bases with no gene match: 8. The CDR3 DNA reads TGTGCCAGCAGCGCCTGGGACAGCCCCATGAACACTGAAGCTTTCTTT. Amino acid sequence: CASSAWDSPMNTEAFF.

The V call is TRBV7-8, the J call TRBJ2-7; 14 bases are a match to TRBD2. This CDR3 has 17 amino acids. Per the germline V gene, CDR1 is SGHVS and CDR2 is FQNEAQ. Unmatched junction bases numbered 7, after V lost 6 bases and J lost 0 bases. CDR3 sequence reads: CASRPGLAGGGSYEQYF. The CDR3 DNA reads as TGTGCCAGCAGACCCGGACTAGCGGGAGGCGGCTCCTACGAGCAGTACTTC.

The gene calls are TRBV7-3 and TRBJ2-1; tentatively, D is TRBD2 (6 bases). The V end was cut by 5 bases, the J end by 5 bases, with 19 bases between. Germline V gene sequence: CDR1 SGHTA, CDR2 FQGTGA. CDR3 length equals 16 residues. The chain's CDR3 is CASSRTVGGRDNEQFF. Here the CDR3 DNA reads TGTGCCAGCAGCCGCACCGTGGGGGGAAGAGACAATGAGCAGTTCTTC.

The rearrangement uses TRBV10-2 and TRBJ1-2, with 8 nucleotides matching TRBD1. Looked up from germline, CDR1 is WSHSY and CDR2 is SAAADI. The CDR3 consists of 12 residues. Trimming took 6 bases from V and 5 from J; bases not matched to a gene: 2. The CDR3 DNA reads TGCGCCAGCAGGACAGGGGAGTATGGCTACACCTTC. Amino acid sequence: CASRTGEYGYTF.